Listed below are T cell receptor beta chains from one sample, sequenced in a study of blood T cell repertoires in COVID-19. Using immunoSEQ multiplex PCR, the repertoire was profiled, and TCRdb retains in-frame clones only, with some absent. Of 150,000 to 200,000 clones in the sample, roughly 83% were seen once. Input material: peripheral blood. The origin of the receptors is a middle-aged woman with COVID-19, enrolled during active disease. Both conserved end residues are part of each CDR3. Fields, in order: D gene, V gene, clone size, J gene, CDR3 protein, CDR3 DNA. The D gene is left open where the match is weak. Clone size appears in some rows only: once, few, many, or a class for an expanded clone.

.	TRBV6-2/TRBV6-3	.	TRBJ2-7	CASSATAYEQYF	TGTGCCAGCAGTGCAACAGCCTACGAGCAGTACTTC
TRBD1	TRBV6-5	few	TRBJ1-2	CASSYRGQGIGYTF	TGTGCCAGCAGTTACCGAGGACAGGGGATTGGCTACACCTTC
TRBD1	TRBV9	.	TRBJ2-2	CASSVVQGADGELFF	TGTGCCAGCAGCGTAGTACAGGGGGCCGACGGGGAGCTGTTTTTT
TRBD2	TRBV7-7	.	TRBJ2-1	CASSFSREGEQFF	TGTGCCAGCAGCTTCTCGCGGGAGGGTGAGCAGTTCTTC
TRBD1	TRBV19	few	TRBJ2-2	CASSIGGQGTPGELFF	TGTGCCAGTAGTATAGGAGGACAGGGGACCCCCGGGGAGCTGTTTTTT
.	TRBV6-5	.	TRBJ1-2	CATTSLRIGGYTF	TGTGCCACCACGTCTTTGAGGATCGGAGGCTACACCTTC
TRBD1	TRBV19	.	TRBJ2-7	CASSIEGQPYEQYF	TGTGCCAGTAGTATAGAGGGACAGCCCTACGAGCAGTACTTC
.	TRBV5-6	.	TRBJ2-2	CASSFEVNANTGELFF	TGTGCCAGCAGCTTCGAGGTCAACGCGAACACCGGGGAGCTGTTTTTT
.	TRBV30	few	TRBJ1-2	CAWSLLVRAGYTF	TGTGCCTGGAGTCTCCTAGTGCGGGCTGGCTACACCTTC
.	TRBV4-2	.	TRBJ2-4	CASSQDWRGGAKNIQYF	TGTGCCAGCAGCCAAGATTGGAGAGGGGGAGCCAAAAACATTCAGTACTTC
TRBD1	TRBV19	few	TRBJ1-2	CASSTGTAYGYTF	TGTGCCAGTAGTACCGGGACAGCCTATGGCTACACCTTC
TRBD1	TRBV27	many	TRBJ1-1	CASRSGGDTEAFF	TGTGCCAGCAGGTCAGGGGGTGACACTGAAGCTTTCTTT